Shown below are 15 T cell receptor beta chains from a single sample sequenced in a study of blood T cells in healthy people across ages. Then a second PCR, running about 7 to 11 cycles, was carried out with a sample-barcoded 5' primer and a J-beta primer mix. TCRdb re-analysed the 5' RACE reads in MiXCR, keeping a single row per CDR3 protein. Altogether 1.5 million to 2 million distinct CDR3 sequences are present, 25% to 30% being singletons, with the ten largest covering 7.7%. The sequenced sample consisted of blood. These receptors came from a woman in her twenties or thirties in good health.

The chain has TRBV24-1 and TRBJ2-2, with TRBD1 matching 9 bases. The CDR3 runs to 16 residues. Germline assignment: CDR1 KGHDR and CDR2 SFDVKD. Trimming at V came to 4 bases and at J to 4 bases, leaving 6 bases not matched to a gene. Here the CDR3 DNA reads TGTGCCACCAGTGACTCAAGACAGGGGGGCACCGGGGAGCTGTTTTTT. It encodes CATSDSRQGGTGELFF.

In this sample, this clonotype turned up once. The rearrangement joins TRBV27 to TRBJ2-7, with D perhaps TRBD1 (6 bases). Germline V gene sequence: CDR1 MNHEY, CDR2 SMNVEV (reference sequence). The V end was cut by 6 bases, the J end by 10 bases, with 22 bases between. The CDR3 spans 14 residues. CDR3 in DNA: TGTGCCAGCAGGAGGGAGACAGGTTTCTCCGAACAGTACTTC. It codes for CASRRETGFSEQYF.

The chain carries TRBV28 and TRBJ1-2, with a tentative D call TRBD1 (6 bases). The germline V gene has CDR1 MDHEN and CDR2 SYDVKM. The CDR3 is 14 amino acids. Between the trimmed V and J ends, which lost 7 bases and 8 bases, there was a span of 20 bases. This chain's CDR3 is CASTSAGGAGGYTF. The CDR3 DNA follows: TGTGCCAGCACCTCTGCTGGGGGGGCTGGAGGCTACACCTTC.

This clonotype was recorded at least ten times. The rearrangement links TRBV4-1 to TRBJ2-6, with D hard to call. The CDR3 runs 18 residues. Trimming cost V 1 base and J 0 bases, with 13 bases left between them. Per germline, CDR1 MGHRA and CDR2 YSYEKL. CDR3 sequence (DNA): TGCGCCAGCAGCCAAGCCGCCCCCCAGAGCTCTGGGGCCAACGTCCTGACTTTC. Translation: CASSQAAPQSSGANVLTF.

This clonotype was seen a handful of times. The chain uses TRBV11-2 and TRBJ2-1; TRBD2 agrees at 9 bases. The V gene's germline CDR1 is SGHAT and CDR2 FQNNGV. The junction had 3 bases not matched to a gene; V was cut back by 5 bases and J by 7 bases. The CDR3 is 13 residues long. In DNA, the CDR3 is TGTGCCAGCAGCCCTAGCGGGATGAATGAGCAGTTCTTC. Its protein product is CASSPSGMNEQFF. The full variable domain, its missing parts supplied by reference TRBV11-2 and TRBJ2-1, is EAGVAQSPRYKIIEKRQSVAFWCNPISGHATLYWYQQILGQGPKLLIQFQNNGVVDDSQLPKDRFSAERLKGVDSTLKIQPAKLEDSAVYLCASSPSGMNEQFFGPGTRLTVL.

Of note for this clonotype: This sequence may be a read error, since a much larger clone differs from it by one base. The chain carries TRBV14 and TRBJ2-5, with D perhaps being TRBD1 or TRBD2 (5 bases each). Germline CDR1 and CDR2: SGHDN and FVKESK. This CDR3 contains 12 residues. With 4 bases removed from V and 11 bases from J, the gap between germline ends came to 14 bases. CDR3 sequence: CASSLQEWEQYF. The CDR3 DNA reads as TGTGCCAGCAGCCTACAGGAGTGGGAGCAGTACTTC. The complete variable domain, with remaining parts taken from reference TRBV14 and TRBJ2-5, reads EAGVTQFPSHSVIEKGQTVTLRCDPISGHDNLYWYRRVMGKEIKFLLHFVKESKQDESGMPNNRFLAERTGGTYSTLKVQPAELEDSGVYFCASSLQEWEQYFGPGTRLLVL.

Regarding this clonotype: This may come from a read error, since a much larger clone is one base off. The CDR3 coding sequence is TGTGTCAGCAGCCCTTTGGGTGAGCAGTTCTTC. Protein product: CVSSPLGEQFF. J is TRBJ2-1 and V is TRBV12-3 or TRBV12-4; no clear D gene. This CDR3 is built from 11 residues.

The genes are TRBV2 and TRBJ2-3, with D perhaps TRBD2 (6 bases). The V and J ends lost 4 bases and 5 bases respectively, with 19 bases between them. CDR1 and CDR2 (germline): SNHLY, FYNNEI. The CDR3 loop spans 16 amino acids. CDR3 protein: CASSARISGLGDTQYF. CDR3 coding DNA: TGTGCCAGCAGTGCCCGGATTAGCGGCTTGGGAGATACGCAGTATTTT.

The chain is built from TRBV7-3 and TRBJ2-5; D may match TRBD1 or TRBD2 (5 bases each). The CDR3 runs to 17 residues. Germline CDR1 reads SGHTA; CDR2 reads FQGTGA. The V end was cut by 0 bases, the J end by 4 bases, with 18 bases between. The DNA of the CDR3 is TGTGCCAGCAGCTTAACGCCGGGGCGGATACCGTTAGAGACCCAGTACTTC. Its protein is CASSLTPGRIPLETQYF.

The V gene is TRBV12-3 or TRBV12-4, the J gene TRBJ2-3; 8 nucleotides match TRBD2. This CDR3 spans 15 amino acids. V gave up 2 bases and J gave up 4 bases; unmatched junction bases: 5. CDR3 bases: TGTGCCAGCAGTTTACCTAGCGGGTATGCAGATACGCAGTATTTT. It is translated as CASSLPSGYADTQYF.

This clonotype was recorded a few times. The gene calls are TRBV7-8 and TRBJ1-4, with D hard to call. From germline, CDR1 is SGHVS and CDR2 FQNEAQ. Trimming took 1 base from V and 6 from J, leaving 12 bases between them. The CDR3 consists of 15 residues. CDR3 nucleotides: TGTGCCAGCAGCTTAGGTGCGGGATACGATGAAAAACTGTTTTTT. Translated: CASSLGAGYDEKLFF.

This clonotype was found a few times. This chain joins TRBV10-2 and TRBJ1-1; D is undetermined. Germline-derived CDR1 and CDR2 are WSHSY and SAAADI. The CDR3 has 15 residues. V was clipped by 6 bases and J by 6 bases, with 20 bases between them. The CDR3 region is CASRDGGLGMAEAFF. In DNA form, the CDR3 reads TGCGCCAGCAGAGACGGCGGACTGGGTATGGCTGAAGCTTTCTTT.

In this sample, this clonotype turned up once. J is TRBJ1-1 and V is TRBV30; D perhaps matches TRBD1 (6 bases). The germline V gene encodes CDR1 GTSNPN and CDR2 SVGIG (reference sequence). CDR3 length: 14 residues. The V and J ends lost 5 bases and 0 bases respectively, with 13 bases between them. CDR3 residues: CAWRRTDMNTEAFF. In DNA form, the CDR3 reads TGTGCCTGGCGGCGGACAGACATGAACACTGAAGCTTTCTTT. Full variable domain (outside the CDR3, taken from reference TRBV30 and TRBJ1-1): SQTIHQWPATLVQPVGSPLSLECTVEGTSNPNLYWYRQAAGRGLQLLFYSVGIGQISSEVPQNLSASRPQDRQFILSSKKLLLSDSGFYLCAWRRTDMNTEAFFGQGTRLTVV.

This clonotype was observed a few times. The chain joins TRBV5-1 to TRBJ2-7; the match to TRBD2 covers 8 bases. The CDR3 consists of 15 residues. Germline V gene sequence: CDR1 SGHRS, CDR2 YFSETQ. Unmatched junction bases numbered 11, after V lost 4 bases and J lost 5 bases. This chain's CDR3 is CASSVRTSLRDEQYF. In nucleotides, the CDR3 is TGCGCCAGCAGCGTACGGACTAGCCTCAGGGACGAGCAGTACTTC.

This clonotype was seen many times. The V gene is TRBV29-1, the J gene TRBJ2-5; a weak D match, TRBD1 (6 bases). CDR1 is SQVTM and CDR2 is ANQGSEA in the germline V gene. Between the trimmed V and J ends, which lost 8 bases and 4 bases, there was a span of 26 bases. The CDR3 length is 16 residues. The CDR3 DNA is TGCAGCTTCATACAGGGTTCGACAGCTCCTGGAGAGACCCAGTACTTC. Translating gives CSFIQGSTAPGETQYF.